This T cell receptor beta chain was captured in a study of blood T cell repertoires in COVID-19. Study at large: The United States, Italy and Spain provided the acute and convalescent COVID-19 samples. Nucleic acid was either cDNA or gDNA, and it came from T cells, B-cell-depleted T cells, or PBMCs.

With 2 bases clipped from V and 5 bases from J, the junction kept 6 bases outside the gene matches. The germline V gene has CDR1 SGHRS and CDR2 YFSETQ. CDR3 length equals 15 residues. Per the original data handling: Amplification with reference gene primers provided the estimates of nucleated cell counts. TCRdb's copy holds only in-frame clones and misses some; the assay was immunoSEQ multiplex PCR. Clonal size and the V and J genes are those of that table, whereas D and trimming came from the DNA. Of about 97,000 clones in the sample, 60% to 80% were seen once. Sequencing input: peripheral blood. The receptor's source is a man aged 55 to 70 with active or convalescent COVID-19. The chain employs TRBV5-1 and TRBJ2-1, with 8 bases matching TRBD1. The CDR3 sequence is CASSFLQGANNEQFF. The DNA for the CDR3 is TGCGCCAGCAGCTTCCTCCAGGGGGCCAACAATGAGCAGTTCTTC.